The 25 T cell receptor beta chains given below trace back to one sample, sequenced in a study of blood T cells in healthy people across ages. Primed by a sample-barcoded 5' primer and a J-beta primer mix, a second PCR proceeded for about 7 to 12 cycles. TCRdb re-analysed the 5' RACE reads in MiXCR, keeping a single row per CDR3 protein. The data contain just over 1 million distinct CDR3 sequences, less than 50% of them seen just once; the ten biggest clones take up 15% to 20%. Sample: blood. Every receptor here comes from a woman aged 55-70 years in good health.

The chain joins TRBV5-1 to TRBJ1-2, with 9 bases fitting TRBD1. Looked up from germline, CDR1 is SGHRS and CDR2 is YFSETQ. There are 16 residues in the CDR3. The trim removed 4 bases at V and 4 bases at J, leaving 11 bases unmatched. In DNA, the CDR3 is TGCGCCAGCAGCCCAACCCGGGACAGGGAAGGCTATGGCTACACCTTC. Its translation: CASSPTRDREGYGYTF.

V usage is TRBV27 and J usage is TRBJ1-1, with no clear D. The CDR3 runs 14 residues. The V and J ends lost 5 bases and 4 bases respectively, with 14 bases between them. Germline CDR1 reads MNHEY; CDR2 reads SMNVEV (reference sequence). For the CDR3, the DNA is TGTGCCAGCAGTGTAGGGCAGGCAGGCACTGAAGCTTTCTTT. Encoded protein: CASSVGQAGTEAFF.

This clonotype was picked up a small number of times. The rearrangement joins TRBV7-9 to TRBJ2-7; weak D call: TRBD1 (6 bases). Germline CDR1 reads SEHNR; CDR2 reads FQNEAQ (reference sequence). V dropped 5 bases and J dropped 6 bases, with 17 bases sitting between them. The CDR3 extends over 14 amino acids. CDR3 DNA: TGTGCCAGCAGCCCAGGCCGGGGACACAGCGAGCAGTACTTC. It specifies CASSPGRGHSEQYF.

The CDR3 region is CSAREGISNQPQHF. CDR3 sequence (DNA): TGCAGTGCTAGAGAGGGGATCAGCAATCAGCCCCAGCATTTT. The chain is built from TRBV20-1 and TRBJ1-5; D uncertain. V was shortened by 0 bases and J by 1 base, with 7 bases between the two germline ends. CDR3 length: 14 residues. Germline loops: CDR1 DFQATT, CDR2 SNEGSKA (reference sequence).

In this sample, this clonotype turned up a few times. J is TRBJ2-3 and V is TRBV9, with no clear D. Germline V gives CDR1 SGDLS, CDR2 YYNGEE. The CDR3 is 15 residues long. The V and J ends lost 0 bases and 0 bases respectively, with 8 bases between them. The chain's CDR3 is CASSVEGPSTDTQYF. CDR3 nucleotide sequence: TGTGCCAGCAGCGTAGAAGGGCCCAGCACAGATACGCAGTATTTT.

The V and J genes are TRBV6-1 and TRBJ2-7, with 9 bases matching TRBD1. Per germline, CDR1 MNHNS and CDR2 SASEGT. This CDR3 is built from 14 residues. V was pared by 6 bases and J by 6 bases, with 9 bases of the junction left unmatched. The CDR3 sequence: CASREPGQGIEQYF. The CDR3 DNA reads as TGTGCCAGCAGAGAGCCGGGACAGGGTATCGAGCAGTACTTC.

This clonotype was detected a few times. The J gene is TRBJ2-3, the V gene TRBV10-3, with 7 bases identical to TRBD2. Germline CDR1 and CDR2: ENHRY and SYGVKD. This CDR3 comprises 11 residues. The V and J ends lost 6 bases and 11 bases, in that order; junction bases with no gene match: 5. CDR3 coding DNA: TGTGCCATCAGGTCGCGGGAGAGGCAGTATTTT. It yields the protein CAIRSRERQYF.

The gene calls are TRBV7-9 and TRBJ2-2; D possibly matches TRBD1 or TRBD2 (5 bases each). Germline V CDR1 and CDR2: SEHNR, FQNEAQ (reference sequence). The CDR3 runs 17 residues. V shed 4 bases and J shed 1 base, with 16 bases lying between them. Here the CDR3 DNA reads TGTGCCAGCAGCTCCAACGAGGGGTATAAGAACACCGGGGAGCTGTTTTTT. The encoded protein is CASSSNEGYKNTGELFF.

V gene TRBV9 combines with J gene TRBJ2-1; D unclear. V lost 10 bases and J 6 bases, leaving 17 bases between the germline ends. Germline assignment: CDR1 SGDLS and CDR2 YYNGEE. The length of the CDR3 is 13 residues. The CDR3 coding sequence is TGTGCCTCAGCCCTAGGGCTAGTCAATGAGCAGTTCTTC. Residues: CASALGLVNEQFF.

The J gene is TRBJ2-3, the V gene TRBV12-3 or TRBV12-4, with D perhaps matching TRBD1 or TRBD2 (5 bases each). The length of the CDR3 is 15 residues. Trimming left V 6 bases short and J 6 bases short, with 19 bases between. CDR3 bases: TGTGCCAGCAGGCTTAGCAGGGACCCCGTGGATACGCAGTATTTT. It translates to CASRLSRDPVDTQYF.

The rearrangement joins TRBV20-1 to TRBJ2-5, with D perhaps TRBD2 (5 bases). The CDR3 extends over 14 amino acids. V lost 1 base, J lost 4 bases, and 13 bases lay in between. Germline loops: CDR1 DFQATT, CDR2 SNEGSKA (reference sequence). CDR3 amino acids: CSARGGRGLETQYF. DNA of the CDR3: TGCAGTGCTAGAGGGGGTAGAGGACTAGAGACCCAGTACTTC.

The J gene is TRBJ1-5, the V gene TRBV15; no clear D. The CDR3 loop spans 14 amino acids. Trimming left V 5 bases short and J 7 bases short, with 15 bases between. CDR1 is LNHNV, CDR2 YYDKDF, per germline (reference sequence). The CDR3 DNA is TGTGCCACCAGCCAGGCGGGCGACGGACAGCCCCAGCATTTT. Encoded protein: CATSQAGDGQPQHF.

This clonotype was counted only a few times. The chain joins TRBV14 to TRBJ2-1, with D perhaps being TRBD1 or TRBD2 (5 bases each). Trimming left V 4 bases short and J 6 bases short, with 16 bases between. Germline-derived CDR1 and CDR2 are SGHDN and FVKESK. This CDR3 is 15 amino acids long. Here the CDR3 DNA reads TGTGCCAGCAGCCCCCGGGGCAACCTGGTCAATGAGCAGTTCTTC. Its protein product is CASSPRGNLVNEQFF.

The chain recombines TRBV10-3 with TRBJ1-1; D ambiguous. This CDR3 has 12 residues. Trimming left V 10 bases short and J 4 bases short, with 13 bases between. Germline V CDR1 and CDR2: ENHRY, SYGVKD. The CDR3 reads CATQTGSTEAFF. The CDR3 bases are TGTGCCACCCAAACGGGCAGCACTGAAGCTTTCTTT.

A few counts support this clonotype. The V gene is TRBV12-3 or TRBV12-4, the J gene TRBJ2-7, with D perhaps TRBD2 (5 bases). Trimming stripped 7 bases from V and 7 bases from J, with 17 bases between. The CDR3 covers 13 residues. Here the CDR3 reads CASTILLSGEQYF. CDR3 nucleotide sequence: TGTGCCAGCACCATCCTCTTGAGCGGAGAGCAGTACTTC.

The rearrangement uses TRBV14 and TRBJ2-2, with a possible D match to TRBD2 (6 bases). This CDR3 has 16 amino acids. Germline assignment: CDR1 SGHDN and CDR2 FVKESK. V lost 3 bases and J 1 base, leaving 12 bases between the germline ends. Written as DNA, the CDR3 is TGTGCCAGCAGCCACTTCACTAGCAGGAACACCGGGGAGCTGTTTTTT. Its translation is CASSHFTSRNTGELFF.

This rearrangement joins TRBV12-3 or TRBV12-4 to TRBJ2-3; perhaps TRBD2 as D (6 bases). This CDR3 has 13 residues. Deletions cut 7 bases from V and 3 bases from J, with 11 bases between. The CDR3 nucleotides read TGTGCCAGCAAGACGGGAGTGACAGATACGCAGTATTTT. This encodes CASKTGVTDTQYF.

This clonotype was observed a handful of times. V gene TRBV6-2 or TRBV6-3 combines with J gene TRBJ2-5, with TRBD1 as a possible D gene (5 bases). Trimming pared 0 bases from V and 5 bases from J, leaving 13 bases between. The CDR3 covers 15 residues. Germline CDR1 MNHEY, CDR2 SVGEGT. CDR3: CASSYSIGKGETQYF. CDR3 bases: TGTGCCAGCAGTTACTCGATAGGCAAGGGGGAGACCCAGTACTTC.

This clonotype has only a few counts. This rearrangement joins TRBV9 to TRBJ2-1; D is uncertain. V lost 0 bases to trimming and J lost 2 bases, with 9 bases between them. Germline V gene data show CDR1 as SGDLS and CDR2 as YYNGEE. The CDR3 has 15 residues. This CDR3 is CASSVEPAAYNEQFF. CDR3 nucleotide sequence: TGTGCCAGCAGCGTAGAACCCGCGGCCTACAATGAGCAGTTCTTC.

The chain combines TRBV11-2 with TRBJ2-5; weak D call: TRBD1 (5 bases). The CDR3 is made up of 13 amino acids. The V gene's germline CDR1 is SGHAT and CDR2 FQNNGV. V was shortened by 0 bases and J by 13 bases, with 15 bases between the two germline ends. CDR3 sequence reads: CASSLEIAGLTYF. The DNA for the CDR3 is TGTGCCAGCAGCTTAGAAATCGCAGGGCTTACGTACTTC.

This clonotype has just one count. A much bigger clone sits one base away, suggesting this may be a read error. CDR3: CVSSLARGNEQFF. The CDR3 DNA follows: TGTGTCAGTAGTCTAGCGAGGGGCAATGAGCAGTTCTTC. V and J are TRBV7-8 and TRBJ2-1; D may be TRBD2 (6 bases). CDR1 is SGHVS and CDR2 is FQNEAQ in the germline V gene. This CDR3 spans 13 amino acids.

The chain links TRBV2 to TRBJ2-5, with 9 positions matching TRBD2. The J call may be faulty, since TRBJ2-7 better matches the DNA end. The length of the CDR3 is 15 residues. Looked up from germline, CDR1 is SNHLY and CDR2 is FYNNEI. The CDR3 DNA reads TGTGCCAGCAGTGATCAGGCGGGAGGGGTCGACGAGCAGTACTTC. Amino acid sequence: CASSDQAGGVDEQYF.

This sequence joins TRBV10-3 and TRBJ1-4, with D tentatively TRBD1 (5 bases). CDR3 size: 15 residues. Germline V gene sequence: CDR1 ENHRY, CDR2 SYGVKD. Trimming removed 6 bases at V and 3 bases at J, with 14 bases between. The CDR3 region has the DNA TGTGCCATCAGAGATTCGAGGGGATCTAATGAAAAACTGTTTTTT. This codes for CAIRDSRGSNEKLFF.

The chain combines TRBV4-2 with TRBJ1-2; 7 bases are shared with TRBD1. The V and J ends lost 0 bases and 8 bases, in that order; junction bases with no gene match: 9. Germline V gene sequence: CDR1 LGHNA, CDR2 YNFKEQ. The CDR3 extends over 15 amino acids. For the CDR3, the DNA is TGTGCCAGCAGCCAAGAACAAACGGGACAGAGAGGCTACACCTTC. As protein: CASSQEQTGQRGYTF.

The rearrangement links TRBV11-2 to TRBJ2-3; tentative D call: TRBD2 (5 bases). The V gene's germline CDR1 is SGHAT and CDR2 FQNNGV. This CDR3 is 13 amino acids long. Trimming took 8 bases from V and 0 from J, leaving 9 bases between them. The CDR3 protein is CASVSDSTDTQYF. CDR3 DNA sequence: TGTGCCAGCGTTAGCGACAGCACAGATACGCAGTATTTT. Based on the CDR3 plus reference TRBV11-2 and TRBJ2-3, the full variable domain is EAGVAQSPRYKIIEKRQSVAFWCNPISGHATLYWYQQILGQGPKLLIQFQNNGVVDDSQLPKDRFSAERLKGVDSTLKIQPAKLEDSAVYLCASVSDSTDTQYFGPGTRLTVL.